The clone carrying this T cell receptor (beta chain) turned up a few times. Its antigen is still unknown. Generated by immunoSEQ multiplex PCR, the TCRdb table keeps only in-frame clones and is missing some. Here the sample spans tens of thousands of clones, roughly 79% being singletons. The data stem from a study of radiotherapy plus CTLA-4 blockade in lung cancer. Study-level information: Among all patients, roughly 17% showed objective responses, while approximately 30% had disease control. The study, taken as a whole, reports: Tumor-derived TCR clones expanded in blood after radiotherapy plus ipilimumab. It was early blood T cell clone dynamics, with interferon-beta, that reportedly best predicted response.

Lung cancer patients with chemo-refractory metastatic non-small-cell disease were given focal radiation plus CTLA-4 blockade with ipilimumab. This CDR3 comprises 11 residues. V was clipped by 7 bases and J by 8 bases; unmatched bases: 7. Germline-derived CDR1 and CDR2 are SQVTM and ANQGSEA. The origin of this receptor is a human donor with non-small cell lung cancer that progressed on radiotherapy plus ipilimumab. The chain links TRBV29-1 to TRBJ1-2; 7 bases align to TRBD1. Sequenced here: peripheral blood, sampled from a patient treated with radiotherapy plus ipilimumab. CDR3 sequence (DNA): TGCAGCGCAGGACAGGAACCGGGCTACACCTTC. This gives the protein CSAGQEPGYTF. Full variable domain (missing parts from reference TRBV29-1 and TRBJ1-2): SAVISQKPSRDICQRGTSLTIQCQVDSQVTMMFWYRQQPGQSLTLIATANQGSEATYESGFVIDKFPISRPNLTFSTLTVSNMSPEDSSIYLCSAGQEPGYTFGSGTRLTVV.